This is a list of T cell receptor beta chains from one sample in a study of beta chain features in type 1 diabetes. Assay: immunoSEQ multiplex PCR; the TCRdb copy retains only in-frame clones and omits some. The sample carries more than 150,000 clones, 11% recorded once. Sequenced sample: central memory CD4+ T cells from blood. The receptors were gathered from a man younger than 35 in good health. CDR3s include the opening cysteine and the closing phenylalanine or tryptophan. The D gene is left open where the match is weak. Size values are once, few and many counts, or a class for expanded clones, and some rows have none.

>TRBV30|TRBJ1-1|TRBD1|NA
TGTGCCTGGAGTTACAGGGGGAACACTGAAGCTTTCTTT
CAWSYRGNTEAFF
>TRBV2|TRBJ2-7|TRBD2|NA
TGTGCCAGCAGTGGTTTACTAGCGGGAAGGGAGCAGTACTTC
CASSGLLAGREQYF
>TRBV29-1|TRBJ2-7|NA|few
TGCAGCGTGTTACAGGGCTACGGGCAGTACTTC
CSVLQGYGQYF
>TRBV27|TRBJ2-3|NA|NA
TGTGCCAGCAACGGGCAGGGGAGGGATACGCAGTATTTT
CASNGQGRDTQYF
>TRBV5-4|TRBJ2-1|NA|few
TGTGCCAGCAGCTTGTCGTCCAAGAATGAGCAGTTCTTC
CASSLSSKNEQFF
>TRBV5-1|TRBJ2-3|TRBD2|NA
TGCGCCAGCAGCGGGGGACTAGCGGGAGGGCCGGCAGATACGCAGTATTTT
CASSGGLAGGPADTQYF
>TRBV5-6|TRBJ1-6|NA|NA
TGTGCCAGCAGCTTGGGGACAGAATCACCCCTCCACTTT
CASSLGTESPLHF
>TRBV1|TRBJ2-1|NA|many
TGCACCAGCAGGTCTAGCGGGAGCTCCTACAATGAGCAGTTCTTC
CTSRSSGSSYNEQFF
>TRBV29-1|TRBJ2-1|NA|few
TGCAGCGTTGGCGGGGTATCCTACAATGAGCAGTTCTTC
CSVGGVSYNEQFF
>TRBV13|TRBJ2-7|NA|NA
TGTGCCAGCAGCTTAACAGGGTCGGGGGAATACGAGCAGTACTTC
CASSLTGSGEYEQYF
>TRBV7-3|TRBJ2-1|NA|NA
TGTGCCAGCAGCATGGTAGGGACTGGCTCCTACAATGAGCAGTTCTTC
CASSMVGTGSYNEQFF
>TRBV2|TRBJ2-5|NA|few
TGTGCCAGCAGTGAAGTAGTGGCAGAGACCCAGTACTTC
CASSEVVAETQYF
>TRBV7-8|TRBJ1-2|TRBD1|NA
TGTGCCAGCAGCTCCCGGACAGGGAGGAATGGCTACACCTTC
CASSSRTGRNGYTF
>TRBV5-6|TRBJ2-5|NA|few
TGTGCCAGCAGCCCGGGCCTTGAAGGGACCCAGTACTTC
CASSPGLEGTQYF
>TRBV25-1|TRBJ2-3|TRBD1|few
TGTGCCAGCGGCGACAGGGCCACAGATACGCAGTATTTT
CASGDRATDTQYF
>TRBV7-2|TRBJ2-7|NA|few
TGTGCCAGCAGCTCAAATACCTACGAGCAGTACTTC
CASSSNTYEQYF
>TRBV5-1|TRBJ2-3|TRBD1|NA
TGCGCCAGCAGCTTGGCAACCAGGGGGAAGGCAGATACGCAGTATTTT
CASSLATRGKADTQYF
>TRBV5-6|TRBJ2-5|NA|NA
TGTGCCAGCAGCTTGCGAATGGGGAGGGAGACCCAGTACTTC
CASSLRMGRETQYF
>TRBV5-1|TRBJ2-6|NA|few
TGCGCCAGCAGCCCAAGGGACGGCGGCTCTGGGGCCAACGTCCTGACTTTC
CASSPRDGGSGANVLTF
>TRBV5-4|TRBJ2-7|NA|few
TGTGCCAGCAGCTATCGCGACAGCTACGAGCAGTACTTC
CASSYRDSYEQYF
>TRBV6-1|TRBJ2-6|NA|many
TGTGCCAGCAGTAGGCCGTCCTCTGGGGCCAACGTCCTGACTTTC
CASSRPSSGANVLTF
>TRBV11-3|TRBJ2-5|NA|few
TGTGCCAGCAGCTTAGATTTCGGGGGAACTCAGTACTTC
CASSLDFGGTQYF
>TRBV29-1|TRBJ1-5|TRBD1|many
TGCAGCGTTGCGGACAGGGGAGGGAGTCAGCCCCAGCATTTT
CSVADRGGSQPQHF
>TRBV4-3|TRBJ2-1|NA|NA
TGCGCCAGCAGCCAAGAGGTTAACAATGAGCAGTTCTTC
CASSQEVNNEQFF
>TRBV6-5|TRBJ2-7|TRBD2|many
TGTGCCAGCAGTTACCAAGCGGGAGCAGGGGAGCAGTACTTC
CASSYQAGAGEQYF
>TRBV7-9|TRBJ2-5|TRBD1|NA
TGTGCCAGCAGCTTAGGACAGGGTGCGGGAGAGACCCAGTACTTC
CASSLGQGAGETQYF
>TRBV29-1|TRBJ2-7|TRBD1|NA
TGCAGCGTTGAAGATCGGTTCGGCAGGGGGTCAGAGCAGTACTTC
CSVEDRFGRGSEQYF
>TRBV7-2|TRBJ2-5|TRBD1|medium-sized
TGTGCCAGCAGCTTCGGGACAGGGGGCGGGACCCAGTACTTC
CASSFGTGGGTQYF
>TRBV5-4|TRBJ2-7|NA|few
TGTGCCAGCAGCTTGGATACAGGCTACGAGCAGTACTTC
CASSLDTGYEQYF
>TRBV28|TRBJ1-4|TRBD1|few
TGTGCCAGCAGTTTATTGTCAGGGGGATCTTACGGTGAAAAACTGTTTTTT
CASSLLSGGSYGEKLFF
>TRBV28|TRBJ1-3|NA|few
TGTGCCAGCAGTTTATTAAAGGGAACAGGAAACACCATATATTTT
CASSLLKGTGNTIYF
>TRBV4-2|TRBJ2-5|NA|NA
TGTGCCAGCAGCCAAGGAAGCGGCCAAGAGACCCAGTACTTC
CASSQGSGQETQYF
>TRBV9|TRBJ2-7|NA|NA
TGTGCCAGCAGCGTACGGGATGCCCTCGAGCAGTACTTC
CASSVRDALEQYF
>TRBV5-1|TRBJ2-2|NA|few
TGCGCCAGCAGCTTGCCCGTCACCGGGGAGCTGTTTTTT
CASSLPVTGELFF
>TRBV28|TRBJ2-1|TRBD2|few
TGTGCCAGTCAGGAAACTAGCGGGAGTTTCAATGAGCAGTTCTTC
CASQETSGSFNEQFF
>TRBV2|TRBJ1-6|TRBD1|NA
TGTGCCAGCATCCGGGACAGGGGGGTAAATAATTCACCCCTCCACTTT
CASIRDRGVNNSPLHF
>TRBV5-5|TRBJ2-6|NA|many
TGTGCCAGCAGCTTGAACTCAGCAGAGATCTCTGGGGCCAACGTCCTGACTTTC
CASSLNSAEISGANVLTF
>TRBV28|TRBJ2-7|TRBD2|NA
TGTGCCAGCAGTTTCCCTAGCGGGAGGCCCTCCTACGAGCAGTACTTC
CASSFPSGRPSYEQYF
>TRBV7-2|TRBJ1-2|TRBD1|few
TGTGCCAGCAGCTGGGACGACAGGGTGACGAGCGGCTACACCTTC
CASSWDDRVTSGYTF
>TRBV18|TRBJ1-1|NA|NA
TGTGCCAGCTCACCGATAGACAGTGAAGCTTTCTTT
CASSPIDSEAFF